This T cell receptor beta chain was identified during a study of blood T cell repertoires in COVID-19. Study-wide context: Sources were T cells, B-cell-depleted T cells, or PBMCs; the material itself was cDNA or gDNA.

The assay was immunoSEQ multiplex PCR, and TCRdb's table has in-frame clones only and misses some. The top ten hold about 12% of the sample, which has roughly 130,000 clones, 84% seen once. The CDR3 totals 15 residues. CDR1 and CDR2 (germline): LGHDT, YNNKEL (reference sequence). The germline V and J ends were trimmed by 0 bases and 1 base, with 10 bases remaining between them. The material sequenced was peripheral blood. The chain uses TRBV3-1 (or the pseudogene TRBV3-2) and TRBJ2-7; no clear D. The receptor comes from a young woman who had recovered from COVID-19. CDR3 amino acids: CASSQDLVSSYEQYF. DNA for the CDR3: TGTGCCAGCAGCCAAGATCTGGTGAGTTCCTACGAGCAGTACTTC.